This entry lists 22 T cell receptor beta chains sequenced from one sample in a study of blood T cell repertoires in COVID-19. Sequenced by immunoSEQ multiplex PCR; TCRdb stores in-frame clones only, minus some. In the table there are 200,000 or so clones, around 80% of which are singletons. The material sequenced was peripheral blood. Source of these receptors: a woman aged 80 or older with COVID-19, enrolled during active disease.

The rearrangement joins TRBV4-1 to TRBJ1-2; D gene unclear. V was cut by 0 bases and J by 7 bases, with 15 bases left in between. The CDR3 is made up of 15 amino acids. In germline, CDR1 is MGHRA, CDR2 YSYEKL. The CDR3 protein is CASSQESPTRSGYTF. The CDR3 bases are TGCGCCAGCAGCCAAGAGAGCCCTACCCGGAGTGGCTACACCTTC.

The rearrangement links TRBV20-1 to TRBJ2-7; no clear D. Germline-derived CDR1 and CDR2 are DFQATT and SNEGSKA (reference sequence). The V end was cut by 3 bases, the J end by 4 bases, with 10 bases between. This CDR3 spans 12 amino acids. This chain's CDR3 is CSASRLEYEQYF. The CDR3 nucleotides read TGCAGTGCTAGTCGGCTAGAATACGAGCAGTACTTC.

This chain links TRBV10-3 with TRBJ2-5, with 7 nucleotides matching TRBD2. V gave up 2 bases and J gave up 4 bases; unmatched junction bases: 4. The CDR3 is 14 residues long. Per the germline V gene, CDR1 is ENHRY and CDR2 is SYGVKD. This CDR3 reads CAISEGLAVETQYF. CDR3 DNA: TGTGCCATCAGTGAGGGCCTAGCGGTAGAGACCCAGTACTTC.

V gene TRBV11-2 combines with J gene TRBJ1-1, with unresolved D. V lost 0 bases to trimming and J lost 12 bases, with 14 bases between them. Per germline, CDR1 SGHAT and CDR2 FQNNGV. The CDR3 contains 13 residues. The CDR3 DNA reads TGTGCCAGCAGCTTAGATCGTGAGGTTAGGCCTTTCTTT. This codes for CASSLDREVRPFF.

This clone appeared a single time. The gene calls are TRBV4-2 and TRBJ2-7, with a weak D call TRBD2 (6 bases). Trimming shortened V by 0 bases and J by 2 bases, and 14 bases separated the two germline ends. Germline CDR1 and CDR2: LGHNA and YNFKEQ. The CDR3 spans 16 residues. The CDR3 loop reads CASSQDLADNTYEQYF. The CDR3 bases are TGTGCCAGCAGCCAAGATTTAGCGGACAATACCTACGAGCAGTACTTC.

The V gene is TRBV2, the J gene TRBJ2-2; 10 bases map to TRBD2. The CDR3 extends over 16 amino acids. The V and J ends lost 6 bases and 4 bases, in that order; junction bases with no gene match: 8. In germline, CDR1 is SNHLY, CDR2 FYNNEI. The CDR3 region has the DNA TGTGCCAGCAGCGCACTAGCGGGGAAGGGCACCGGGGAGCTGTTTTTT. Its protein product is CASSALAGKGTGELFF.

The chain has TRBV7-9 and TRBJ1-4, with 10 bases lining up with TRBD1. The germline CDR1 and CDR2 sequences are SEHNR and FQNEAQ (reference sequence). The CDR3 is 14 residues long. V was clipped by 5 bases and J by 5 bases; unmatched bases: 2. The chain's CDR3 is CASSQGQGNEKLFF. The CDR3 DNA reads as TGTGCCAGCAGCCAGGGACAGGGGAATGAAAAACTGTTTTTT. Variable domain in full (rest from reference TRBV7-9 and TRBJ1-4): DTGVSQNPRHKITKRGQNVTFRCDPISEHNRLYWYRQTLGQGPEFLTYFQNEAQLEKSRLLSDRFSAERPKGSFSTLEIQRTEQGDSAMYLCASSQGQGNEKLFFGSGTQLSVL.

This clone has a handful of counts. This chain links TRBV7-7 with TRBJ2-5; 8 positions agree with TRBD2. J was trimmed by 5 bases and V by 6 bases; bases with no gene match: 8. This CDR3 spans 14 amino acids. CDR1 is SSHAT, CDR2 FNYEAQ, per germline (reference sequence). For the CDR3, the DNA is TGTGCCAGCAGTCTTACGGGGGGGTTCGAGACCCAGTACTTC. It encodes CASSLTGGFETQYF.

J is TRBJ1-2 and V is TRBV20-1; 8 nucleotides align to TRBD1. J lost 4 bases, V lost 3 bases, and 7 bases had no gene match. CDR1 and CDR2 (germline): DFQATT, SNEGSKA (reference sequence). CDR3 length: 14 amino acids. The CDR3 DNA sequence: TGCAGTGCTAGTAGACAGGGGACGGTCTATGGCTACACCTTC. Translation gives CSASRQGTVYGYTF.

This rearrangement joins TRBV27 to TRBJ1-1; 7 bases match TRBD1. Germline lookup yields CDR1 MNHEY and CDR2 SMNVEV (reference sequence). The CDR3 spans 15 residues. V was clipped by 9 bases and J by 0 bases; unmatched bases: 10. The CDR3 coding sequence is TGTGCCAGTCGGGTGACCGGGACAGTGAACACTGAAGCTTTCTTT. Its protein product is CASRVTGTVNTEAFF.

In nucleotides, the CDR3 is TGTGCCAGCAACCAATGGGATTCCGGGACAAGTCCTTTCTCTGGAAACACCATATATTTT. Protein sequence: CASNQWDSGTSPFSGNTIYF. This chain connects TRBV21-1 to TRBJ1-3; whether TRBD1, the table's D call, matches the DNA was not checked. TRBV21-1 is a known pseudogene. This CDR3 comprises 20 residues.

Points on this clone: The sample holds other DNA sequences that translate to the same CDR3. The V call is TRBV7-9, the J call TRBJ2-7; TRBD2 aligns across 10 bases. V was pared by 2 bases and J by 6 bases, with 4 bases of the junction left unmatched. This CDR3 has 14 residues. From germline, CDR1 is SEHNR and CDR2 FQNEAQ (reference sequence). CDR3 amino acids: CASSLSGLASEQYF. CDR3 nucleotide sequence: TGTGCCAGCAGCTTATCGGGACTAGCGAGCGAGCAGTACTTC.

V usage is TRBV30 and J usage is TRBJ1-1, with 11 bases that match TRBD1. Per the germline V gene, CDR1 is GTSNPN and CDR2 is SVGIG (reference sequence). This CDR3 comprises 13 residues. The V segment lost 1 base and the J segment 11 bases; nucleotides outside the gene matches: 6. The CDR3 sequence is CAWSGGQGAKAFF. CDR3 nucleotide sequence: TGTGCCTGGAGTGGCGGACAGGGGGCTAAGGCTTTCTTT.

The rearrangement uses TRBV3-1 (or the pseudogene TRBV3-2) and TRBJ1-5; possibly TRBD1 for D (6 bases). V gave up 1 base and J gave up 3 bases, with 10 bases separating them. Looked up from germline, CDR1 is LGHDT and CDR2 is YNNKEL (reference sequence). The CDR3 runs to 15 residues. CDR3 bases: TGTGCCAGCAGCCAAGCTACAGGGCCCAATCAGCCCCAGCATTTT. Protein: CASSQATGPNQPQHF.

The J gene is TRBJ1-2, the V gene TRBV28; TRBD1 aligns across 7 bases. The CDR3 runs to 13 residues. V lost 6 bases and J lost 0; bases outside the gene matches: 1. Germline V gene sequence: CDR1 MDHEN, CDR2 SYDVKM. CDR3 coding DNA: TGTGCCAGCAGAACAGGGGCTAACTATGGCTACACCTTC. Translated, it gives CASRTGANYGYTF.

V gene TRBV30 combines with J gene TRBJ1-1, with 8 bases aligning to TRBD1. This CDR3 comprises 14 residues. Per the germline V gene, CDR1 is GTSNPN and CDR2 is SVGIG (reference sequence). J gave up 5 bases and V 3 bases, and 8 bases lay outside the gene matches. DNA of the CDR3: TGTGCCTGGAGACGGACAGGGAAGGGTACTGAAGCTTTCTTT. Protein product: CAWRRTGKGTEAFF.

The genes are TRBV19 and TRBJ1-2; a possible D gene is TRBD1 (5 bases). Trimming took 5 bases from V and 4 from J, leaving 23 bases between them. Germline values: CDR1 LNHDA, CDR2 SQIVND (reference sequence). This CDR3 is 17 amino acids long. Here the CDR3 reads CASSDIGRGSGGYGYTF. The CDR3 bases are TGTGCCAGTAGTGACATCGGGCGGGGGTCTGGCGGCTATGGCTACACCTTC.

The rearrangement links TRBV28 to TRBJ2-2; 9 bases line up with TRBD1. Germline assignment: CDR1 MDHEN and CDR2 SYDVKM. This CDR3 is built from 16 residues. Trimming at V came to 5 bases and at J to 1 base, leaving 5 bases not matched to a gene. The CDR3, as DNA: TGTGCCAGCAGTCACATGGGACAGGGGAACACCGGGGAGCTGTTTTTT. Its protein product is CASSHMGQGNTGELFF.

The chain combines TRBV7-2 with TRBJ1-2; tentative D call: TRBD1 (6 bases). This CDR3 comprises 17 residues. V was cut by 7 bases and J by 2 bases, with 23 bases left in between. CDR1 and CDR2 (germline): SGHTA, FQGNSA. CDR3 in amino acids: CASTNGGGAGVNYGYTF. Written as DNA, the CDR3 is TGTGCCAGCACTAACGGGGGGGGCGCAGGGGTGAACTATGGCTACACCTTC.

DNA of the CDR3: TGTGCCAGCAGCCAAGAAGTCTCGGGGTATGGCTACACCTTC. It encodes CASSQEVSGYGYTF. This chain uses TRBV3-1 (or the pseudogene TRBV3-2) with TRBJ1-2; D uncertain. The CDR3 is 14 amino acids. Trimming left V 0 bases short and J 5 bases short, with 10 bases between. Germline V gives CDR1 LGHDT, CDR2 YNNKEL (reference sequence).

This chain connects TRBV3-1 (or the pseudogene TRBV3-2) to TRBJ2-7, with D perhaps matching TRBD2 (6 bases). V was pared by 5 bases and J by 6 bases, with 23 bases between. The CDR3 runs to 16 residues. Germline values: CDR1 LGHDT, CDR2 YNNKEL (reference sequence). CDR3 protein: CASSERSSAPYGEQYF. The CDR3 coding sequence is TGTGCCAGCAGCGAGCGTTCTAGCGCTCCATACGGCGAGCAGTACTTC.

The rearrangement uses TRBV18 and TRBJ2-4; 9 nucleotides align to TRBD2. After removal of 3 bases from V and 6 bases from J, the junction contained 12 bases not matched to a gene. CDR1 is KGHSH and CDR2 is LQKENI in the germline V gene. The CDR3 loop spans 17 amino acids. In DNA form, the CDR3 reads TGTGCCAGCTCACCCGCCCTGGGCGGGGGGGCCCTAAACATTCAGTACTTC. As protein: CASSPALGGGALNIQYF.